Below are 21 T cell receptor beta chains sequenced from a single sample in a study of spatial heterogeneity in lung cancer. General study results and limits: Intratumoral expanded alpha and beta TCR counts were found to track tumor mutation counts.

A single record per CDR3 protein comes from TCRdb applying MiXCR to the 5' RACE reads. The data show 8,000 to 9,500 distinct CDR3 sequences, just under 3% seen once. Their recognized antigens are unknown. Time point defined: sample taken at primary tumor resection. The source was lung tumor tissue, collected at surgery. The receptors come from a male donor with early-stage non-small cell lung cancer.

The sample holds many counts of this clonotype. The genes are TRBV5-6 and TRBJ1-5, with 8 bases matching TRBD1. Looked up from germline, CDR1 is SGHDT and CDR2 is YYEEEE. V shed 4 bases, J shed 5 bases, and the junction held 5 bases outside the gene matches. There are 14 residues in the CDR3. The CDR3 bases are TGTGCCAGCAGCCATGGACAGGGATATCAGCCCCAGCATTTT. It is translated as CASSHGQGYQPQHF.

This clonotype was found many times. The V and J genes are TRBV28 and TRBJ2-7; TRBD1 matches at 9 bases. This CDR3 region has 14 residues. V was clipped by 6 bases and J by 2 bases; unmatched bases: 5. Per germline, CDR1 MDHEN and CDR2 SYDVKM. CDR3: CASSSGTGTYEQYF. The DNA of the CDR3 is TGTGCCAGCAGCTCCGGGACAGGGACCTACGAGCAGTACTTC.

This clonotype occurred many times. The V and J genes are TRBV3-1 and TRBJ2-2, with a possible D match to TRBD1 (6 bases). CDR3 length: 15 amino acids. The ends were cut back, 2 bases at V and 5 bases at J, with 12 bases in the middle. Germline loops: CDR1 LGHDT, CDR2 YNNKEL (reference sequence). The CDR3 protein is CASSQNWGRTGELFF. The CDR3 region has the DNA TGTGCCAGCAGCCAAAATTGGGGGCGGACCGGGGAGCTGTTTTTT.

This clonotype is medium-sized in the sample. The V call is TRBV20-1, the J call TRBJ2-1; TRBD1 agrees at 7 bases. The CDR3 contains 15 residues. V gave up 0 bases and J gave up 8 bases; unmatched junction bases: 10. Per the germline V gene, CDR1 is DFQATT and CDR2 is SNEGSKA (reference sequence). CDR3 region: CSARDVEGAKDEQFF. In DNA, the CDR3 is TGCAGTGCTAGAGATGTTGAGGGGGCCAAGGATGAGCAGTTCTTC.

This clonotype was observed many times. The rearrangement joins TRBV20-1 to TRBJ2-3, with 8 bases aligning to TRBD2. Per the germline V gene, CDR1 is DFQATT and CDR2 is SNEGSKA (reference sequence). The length of the CDR3 is 15 residues. V lost 6 bases, J lost 2 bases, and 10 bases stayed unmatched. The CDR3 spells CSALSGTRSTDTQYF. Written as DNA, the CDR3 is TGCAGTGCCCTATCCGGGACTAGGTCCACAGATACGCAGTATTTT.

In this sample, this clonotype turned up many times. The genes are TRBV28 and TRBJ1-4; a possible D gene is TRBD1 (5 bases). V lost 11 bases, J lost 6 bases, and 10 bases lay in between. The CDR3 sequence is 11 residues long. The germline V gene has CDR1 MDHEN and CDR2 SYDVKM. The CDR3 is CAVRGDEKLFF. The DNA of the CDR3 is TGTGCCGTGAGAGGGGATGAAAAACTGTTTTTT.

This clonotype was counted ten times or more. V usage is TRBV20-1 and J usage is TRBJ1-5; TRBD1 might be the D (5 bases). This CDR3 is 16 amino acids long. The V end was cut by 0 bases, the J end by 7 bases, with 19 bases between. Germline V lookup: CDR1 DFQATT, CDR2 SNEGSKA (reference sequence). CDR3 amino acids: CSARDSLGAWGQPQHF. In DNA, the CDR3 is TGCAGTGCTAGAGATTCCCTTGGGGCCTGGGGGCAGCCCCAGCATTTT.

By share, this clonotype counts as medium-sized. The CDR3 loop is CASSPGLGKETQYF. CDR3 bases: TGCGCCAGCAGCCCGGGACTAGGAAAAGAGACCCAGTACTTC. The chain employs TRBV5-1 and TRBJ2-5, with 8 bases identical to TRBD2. J gave up 3 bases and V 4 bases, and 5 bases lay outside the gene matches. The CDR3 is 14 residues long. Germline V gene data show CDR1 as SGHRS and CDR2 as YFSETQ.

The gene calls are TRBV7-3 and TRBJ2-3; TRBD2 matches at 11 bases. Germline V gene data show CDR1 as SGHTA and CDR2 as FQGTGA. The CDR3 covers 16 residues. The J segment lost 5 bases and the V segment lost 5 bases, leaving 9 bases of the junction unmatched. The DNA of the CDR3 is TGTGCCAGCAGCCAAGGGCTAGCGGGGGGAAGAGATACGCAGTATTTT. This translates into CASSQGLAGGRDTQYF.

This clonotype is labeled as medium-sized. The rearrangement links TRBV29-1 to TRBJ2-6; D not resolved. The CDR3 covers 12 residues. CDR1 is SQVTM, CDR2 ANQGSEA, per germline. The ends were cut back, 6 bases at V and 0 bases at J, with 3 bases in the middle. The CDR3 nucleotides are TGCAGCGTAAACTCTGGGGCCAACGTCCTGACTTTC. Protein sequence: CSVNSGANVLTF.

The sample holds many counts of this clonotype. J is TRBJ1-4 and V is TRBV7-2; 7 bases match TRBD1. The trim removed 1 base at V and 7 bases at J, leaving 0 bases unmatched. This CDR3 has 13 residues. CDR1 is SGHTA, CDR2 FQGNSA, per germline. Written as DNA, the CDR3 is TGTGCCAGCAGCTTAGACAGGGGTGAAAAACTGTTTTTT. This encodes CASSLDRGEKLFF.

In its sample, this clonotype ranks as medium-sized (0.01 to 0.1%). This chain connects TRBV11-2 to TRBJ1-1; D unresolved. Germline assignment: CDR1 SGHAT and CDR2 FQNNGV. Trimming left V 0 bases short and J 0 bases short, with 2 bases between. The CDR3 runs 13 residues. CDR3 nucleotides: TGTGCCAGCAGCTTAGAGTTGAACACTGAAGCTTTCTTT. This sequence encodes CASSLELNTEAFF.

The sample holds many counts of this clonotype. The chain uses TRBV24-1 and TRBJ1-6; 7 nucleotides match TRBD1. This CDR3 has 13 residues. Looked up from germline, CDR1 is KGHDR and CDR2 is SFDVKD. V shed 9 bases, J shed 11 bases, and the junction held 9 bases outside the gene matches. The CDR3 DNA sequence: TGTGCCACCGAAGGGACAGTCGGGACACCCCTCCACTTT. As protein: CATEGTVGTPLHF.

Ten or more counts support this clonotype. The J gene is TRBJ2-3, the V gene TRBV7-9; the match to TRBD1 covers 11 bases. With 5 bases clipped from V and 4 bases from J, the junction kept 5 bases outside the gene matches. Germline loops: CDR1 SEHNR, CDR2 FQNEAQ (reference sequence). This CDR3 has 15 amino acids. This chain's CDR3 is CASSPRTGGPDTQYF. The CDR3 DNA reads as TGTGCCAGCAGCCCTAGGACAGGGGGCCCAGATACGCAGTATTTT.

This clonotype came up many times. The rearrangement uses TRBV7-8 and TRBJ2-7; a possible D gene is TRBD1 (6 bases). This CDR3 has 15 amino acids. The germline V gene encodes CDR1 SGHVS and CDR2 FQNEAQ. Trimming pared 0 bases from V and 4 bases from J, leaving 13 bases between. CDR3 region: CASSLAPGASYEQYF. CDR3 coding DNA: TGTGCCAGCAGCTTAGCGCCAGGGGCCTCATACGAGCAGTACTTC.

This clonotype has a count of ten or more. V is TRBV7-9 and J is TRBJ2-7; 10 nucleotides agree with TRBD1. CDR1 is SEHNR and CDR2 is FQNEAQ in the germline V gene (reference sequence). Germline trimming cut 5 bases from V and 5 bases from J; bases unmatched to any gene: 9. The CDR3 contains 15 residues. CDR3 coding DNA: TGTGCCAGCAGCGCCTGGGACAGGGGCTTCGACGAGCAGTACTTC. Its protein is CASSAWDRGFDEQYF. The full variable domain, rest sourced from reference TRBV7-9 and TRBJ2-7, is DTGVSQNPRHKITKRGQNVTFRCDPISEHNRLYWYRQTLGQGPEFLTYFQNEAQLEKSRLLSDRFSAERPKGSFSTLEIQRTEQGDSAMYLCASSAWDRGFDEQYFGPGTRLTVT.

This clonotype has a count of ten or more. The rearrangement joins TRBV12-3 or TRBV12-4 to TRBJ2-7; tentatively, D is TRBD1 (5 bases). CDR3 length: 11 residues. V was pared by 8 bases and J by 4 bases, with 9 bases between. The CDR3 loop reads CASGRAYEQYF. The CDR3 nucleotides are TGTGCCAGCGGCAGGGCGTACGAGCAGTACTTC.

This clonotype is labeled as medium-sized. The V gene is TRBV6-5, the J gene TRBJ1-4; TRBD1 is a possible D gene (6 bases). Germline loops: CDR1 MNHEY, CDR2 SVGAGI. CDR3 length equals 16 residues. Deletions cut 3 bases from V and 5 bases from J, with 16 bases between. The CDR3 DNA reads TGTGCCAGCAGTTATGGACAGAACCACCGGAATGAAAAACTGTTTTTT. This sequence encodes CASSYGQNHRNEKLFF.

This clonotype was found many times. The chain has TRBV6-5 and TRBJ1-2; 10 nucleotides align to TRBD1. V was pared by 5 bases and J by 5 bases, with 5 bases of the junction left unmatched. The CDR3 runs 14 residues. Germline lookup yields CDR1 MNHEY and CDR2 SVGAGI. The CDR3 DNA reads TGTGCCAGCAGTCGACGGACAGGGGGGTATGGCTACACCTTC. This encodes CASSRRTGGYGYTF.

Ten or more counts support this clonotype. The chain couples TRBV12-3 or TRBV12-4 to TRBJ1-4; 8 nucleotides line up with TRBD1. The V gene end was trimmed by 5 bases and the J gene end by 7 bases; junction bases not matched to a gene: 9. CDR3 length: 15 residues. CDR3 in DNA: TGTGCCAGCAGTCCCGACAGGGGAGGAGGTGAAAAACTGTTTTTT. It specifies CASSPDRGGGEKLFF.

This clonotype was counted ten times or more. The chain joins TRBV14 to TRBJ2-3, with TRBD2 identical over 12 bases. CDR3 length: 16 amino acids. CDR1 and CDR2 from the germline V gene are SGHDN and FVKESK. V lost 4 bases to trimming and J lost 5 bases; unmatched junction nucleotides: 7. CDR3 amino acids: CASSPASGGALDTQYF. Here the CDR3 DNA reads TGTGCCAGCAGCCCAGCTAGCGGGGGGGCCCTAGATACGCAGTATTTT. Complete variable domain (other parts from reference TRBV14 and TRBJ2-3): EAGVTQFPSHSVIEKGQTVTLRCDPISGHDNLYWYRRVMGKEIKFLLHFVKESKQDESGMPNNRFLAERTGGTYSTLKVQPAELEDSGVYFCASSPASGGALDTQYFGPGTRLTVL.